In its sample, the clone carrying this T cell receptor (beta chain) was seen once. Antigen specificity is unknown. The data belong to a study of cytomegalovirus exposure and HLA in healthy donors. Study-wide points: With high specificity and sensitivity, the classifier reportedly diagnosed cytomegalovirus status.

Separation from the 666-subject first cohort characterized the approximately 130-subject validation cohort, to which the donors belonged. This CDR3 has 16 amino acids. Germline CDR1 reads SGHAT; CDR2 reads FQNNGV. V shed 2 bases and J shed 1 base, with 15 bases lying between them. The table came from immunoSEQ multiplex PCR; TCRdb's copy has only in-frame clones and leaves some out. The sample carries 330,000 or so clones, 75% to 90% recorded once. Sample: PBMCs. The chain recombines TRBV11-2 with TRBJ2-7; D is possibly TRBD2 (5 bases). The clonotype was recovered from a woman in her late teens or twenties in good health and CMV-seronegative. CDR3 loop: CASSLRGREESYEQYF. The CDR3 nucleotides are TGTGCCAGCAGCTTAAGAGGGAGAGAGGAGTCCTACGAGCAGTACTTC. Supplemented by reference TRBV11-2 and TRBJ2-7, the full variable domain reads EAGVAQSPRYKIIEKRQSVAFWCNPISGHATLYWYQQILGQGPKLLIQFQNNGVVDDSQLPKDRFSAERLKGVDSTLKIQPAKLEDSAVYLCASSLRGREESYEQYFGPGTRLTVT.